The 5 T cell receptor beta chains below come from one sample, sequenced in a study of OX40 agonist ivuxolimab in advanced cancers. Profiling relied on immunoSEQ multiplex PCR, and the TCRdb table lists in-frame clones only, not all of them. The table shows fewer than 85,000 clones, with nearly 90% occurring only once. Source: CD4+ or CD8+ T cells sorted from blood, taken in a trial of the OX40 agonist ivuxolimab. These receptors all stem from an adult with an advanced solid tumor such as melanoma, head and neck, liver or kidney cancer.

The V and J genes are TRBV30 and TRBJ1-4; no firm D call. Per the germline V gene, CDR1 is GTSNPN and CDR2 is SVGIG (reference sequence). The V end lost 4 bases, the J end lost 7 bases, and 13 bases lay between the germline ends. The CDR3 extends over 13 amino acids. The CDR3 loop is CAWNNQQGEKLFF. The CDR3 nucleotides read TGTGCCTGGAATAATCAACAAGGTGAAAAACTGTTTTTT.

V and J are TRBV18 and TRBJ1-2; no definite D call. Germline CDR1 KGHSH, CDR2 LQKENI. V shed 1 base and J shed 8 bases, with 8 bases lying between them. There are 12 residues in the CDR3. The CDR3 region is CASSPRGEGYTF. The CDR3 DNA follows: TGTGCCAGCTCACCACGAGGTGAAGGCTACACCTTC.

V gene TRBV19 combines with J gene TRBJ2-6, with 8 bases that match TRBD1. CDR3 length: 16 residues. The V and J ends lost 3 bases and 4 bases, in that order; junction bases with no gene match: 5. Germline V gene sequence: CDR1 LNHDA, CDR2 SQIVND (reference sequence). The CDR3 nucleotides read TGTGCCAGTAGTATGACAGGGGCCCTAGGGGCCAACGTCCTGACTTTC. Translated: CASSMTGALGANVLTF.

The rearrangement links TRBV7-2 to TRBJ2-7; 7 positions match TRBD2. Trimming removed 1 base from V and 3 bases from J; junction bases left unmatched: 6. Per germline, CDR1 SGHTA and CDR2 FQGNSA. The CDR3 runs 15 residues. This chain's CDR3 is CASSLEAGLHYEQYF. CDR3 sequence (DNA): TGTGCCAGCAGCTTAGAAGCGGGACTCCACTACGAGCAGTACTTC.

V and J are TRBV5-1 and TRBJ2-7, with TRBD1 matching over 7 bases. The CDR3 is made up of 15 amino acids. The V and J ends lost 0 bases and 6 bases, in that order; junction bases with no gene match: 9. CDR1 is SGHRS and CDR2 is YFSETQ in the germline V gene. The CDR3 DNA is TGCGCCAGCAGCTTGGCAGACAGGGAGAGTGGCGAGCAGTACTTC. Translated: CASSLADRESGEQYF.